This TCR beta chain comes out of a study of T cell responses to AZD1222 COVID-19 vaccine. Pooled samples include second doses given at about 4 or 12 weeks. Study-wide results and limits: Spike-wide coverage was observed for vaccine-associated CD4 TCRs, with dominant responses at 160-218 and 743-854. Receipt of two AZD1222 doses was followed by a rise in Spike-specific TCR breadth and depth.

In the case of this clone: Its antigen is not known.

Sequencing used immunoSEQ multiplex PCR; TCRdb keeps in-frame clones, though not all of them. Here the sample spans approximately 180,000 clones, approximately 90% being singletons. The sequence came from an adult who received the AZD1222 COVID-19 vaccine. The sequencing here drew on peripheral blood, taken 28 days after the second AZD1222 dose.

Written as DNA, the CDR3 is TGTGCCAGCAGGAACCAGGGAAATCAGCCCCAGCATTTT. It translates to CASRNQGNQPQHF. The chain combines TRBV28 with TRBJ1-5; TRBD1 is a possible D gene (5 bases). CDR1 and CDR2 (germline): MDHEN, SYDVKM. The V end lost 6 bases, the J end lost 4 bases, and 10 bases lay between the germline ends. This CDR3 has 13 amino acids.